These 4 T cell receptor beta chains share one sample of origin, sequenced in a study of T cell clonality in common variable immunodeficiency. Findings and limits, study-wide: Fewer deletions and N-nucleotide insertions were reportedly seen in common variable immunodeficiency TCR beta sequences.

What these receptors recognize is not known. Sequencing used immunoSEQ multiplex PCR; TCRdb keeps in-frame clones, though not all of them. Observed in the sample are 15,000 to 20,000 clones, none of them singletons. What was sequenced was peripheral blood mononuclear cells. These receptors were taken from a human donor with common variable immunodeficiency.

As for this clone: The read stops 3 residues short of the end of the CDR3; the missing end is completed from the germline J gene. The chain combines TRBV10-3 with TRBJ2-7; TRBD1 aligns across 9 bases. The CDR3 runs 15 residues. V lost 4 bases to trimming and J lost 0 bases; unmatched junction nucleotides: 4. Per germline, CDR1 ENHRY and CDR2 SYGVKD. This CDR3 reads CAISGGQGLSYEQYF. The DNA read from the CDR3 is TGTGCCATCAGTGGGGGACAGGGACTCTCCTACGAG.

This clone was picked up many times. The read is 3 residues too short to cover the CDR3 end, so that end is filled in from the germline J gene. This chain joins TRBV10-3 and TRBJ1-1; 7 bases agree with TRBD1. The CDR3 sequence is 15 residues long. Germline assignment: CDR1 ENHRY and CDR2 SYGVKD. J was trimmed by 1 base and V by 4 bases; bases with no gene match: 6. The CDR3 DNA, read in part, is TGTGCCATCAGTGGCAGACAGGGTTGGAACACTGAA. Protein product: CAISGRQGWNTE. The CDR3 as a whole reads CAISGRQGWNTEAFF.

This clone was detected ten times or more. The read halts 3 residues ahead of the CDR3 end, with the missing end drawn from the germline J gene. The chain couples TRBV29-1 to TRBJ2-1; 9 positions agree with TRBD2. The J segment lost 4 bases and the V segment lost 6 bases, leaving 4 bases of the junction unmatched. Germline CDR1 is SQVTM and CDR2 is ANQGSEA. The CDR3 is 13 amino acids. Partial CDR3 DNA: TGCAGCGTCCGGACTAGCGCGTACAATGAG. It codes for CSVRTSAYNE. The full CDR3 is CSVRTSAYNEQFF.

For this clone: The sequenced fragment ends 3 residues before the CDR3 boundary, so the rest is inferred from the germline J gene. The V call is TRBV18, the J call TRBJ2-5; D might be TRBD2 (5 bases). The CDR3 spans 14 residues. In germline, CDR1 is KGHSH, CDR2 LQKENI. V lost 3 bases, J lost 5 bases, and 13 bases lay in between. Partial CDR3 DNA: TGTGCCAGCTCACCCTCCACTAGGGTGGAGACC. Its translation: CASSPSTRVET. The complete CDR3 sequence is CASSPSTRVETQYF.